The 12 T cell receptor beta chains reported below all come from one sample, sequenced in a study of T cell responses to AZD1222 COVID-19 vaccine. Method: immunoSEQ multiplex PCR; TCRdb's copy keeps in-frame clones and lacks some. This sample has tens of thousands of clones, with approximately 85% found just once. This sample comprised peripheral blood, obtained on day 0 of AZD1222 vaccination. The receptors originated from an adult in good health.

The chain couples TRBV6-5 to TRBJ2-2; 8 bases match TRBD1. Germline V lookup: CDR1 MNHEY, CDR2 SVGAGI. This CDR3 spans 14 amino acids. J lost 4 bases, V lost 6 bases, and 4 bases had no gene match. The CDR3 DNA reads TGTGCCAGCAGAAGAGACAGGGGCACCGGGGAGCTGTTTTTT. Protein sequence: CASRRDRGTGELFF.

V gene TRBV10-2 combines with J gene TRBJ1-1; no definite D call. Per the germline V gene, CDR1 is WSHSY and CDR2 is SAAADI. The CDR3 extends over 14 amino acids. V lost 4 bases and J lost 1, with 10 bases in between. This CDR3 is CASSGAGGNTEAFF. CDR3 coding DNA: TGCGCCAGCAGTGGCGCGGGTGGGAACACTGAAGCTTTCTTT.

V and J are TRBV5-1 and TRBJ2-1; 7 positions agree with TRBD1. In germline, CDR1 is SGHRS, CDR2 YFSETQ. The J segment lost 4 bases and the V segment lost 0 bases, leaving 4 bases of the junction unmatched. The CDR3 extends over 15 amino acids. The CDR3 loop is CASSLAGTEYNEQFF. CDR3 in DNA: TGCGCCAGCAGCTTGGCCGGGACAGAATACAATGAGCAGTTCTTC.

The J gene is TRBJ1-6, the V gene TRBV7-9; 9 bases match TRBD1. With 5 bases clipped from V and 10 bases from J, the junction kept 9 bases outside the gene matches. The CDR3 consists of 15 residues. The germline V gene encodes CDR1 SEHNR and CDR2 FQNEAQ (reference sequence). CDR3 nucleotide sequence: TGTGCCAGCAGCGAACAGGGGGCGGTAGGGTCACCCCTCCACTTT. Translated, it gives CASSEQGAVGSPLHF.

V usage is TRBV20-1 and J usage is TRBJ2-2, with 8 bases aligning to TRBD2. In germline, CDR1 is DFQATT, CDR2 SNEGSKA (reference sequence). CDR3 length: 16 amino acids. With 3 bases clipped from V and 6 bases from J, the junction kept 12 bases outside the gene matches. CDR3 amino acids: CSASFTSGLSSGELFF. The CDR3 nucleotides read TGCAGTGCTAGTTTTACTAGCGGCCTGTCCTCCGGGGAGCTGTTTTTT.

The chain has TRBV5-1 and TRBJ1-2; TRBD1 aligns across 8 bases. This CDR3 has 19 residues. V shed 0 bases and J 3 bases; nucleotides not matched to a gene: 16. Per germline, CDR1 SGHRS and CDR2 YFSETQ. The CDR3 sequence is CASSLGFQLQTGVDYGYTF. CDR3 nucleotide sequence: TGCGCCAGCAGCTTGGGATTTCAATTGCAGACAGGGGTCGACTATGGCTACACCTTC.

The gene calls are TRBV18 and TRBJ1-1; tentative D call: TRBD1 (6 bases). The CDR3 consists of 14 residues. Germline lookup yields CDR1 KGHSH and CDR2 LQKENI. Trimming pared 4 bases from V and 1 base from J, leaving 10 bases between. In DNA, the CDR3 is TGTGCCAGCTCACAACAGGGTCAGAACACTGAAGCTTTCTTT. Its protein product is CASSQQGQNTEAFF.

The rearrangement uses TRBV27 and TRBJ2-3; 10 bases map to TRBD1. The V and J ends lost 6 bases and 6 bases, in that order; junction bases with no gene match: 12. This CDR3 is 16 amino acids long. Germline CDR1 MNHEY, CDR2 SMNVEV (reference sequence). CDR3 in DNA: TGTGCCAGCAGGGGGGGGGACAGGGGTTTCTTGGATACGCAGTATTTT. Translation gives CASRGGDRGFLDTQYF.

V gene TRBV7-3 combines with J gene TRBJ1-1; TRBD1 matches 8 bases. The CDR3 spans 15 residues. After removal of 2 bases from V and 3 bases from J, the junction contained 5 bases not matched to a gene. Germline-derived CDR1 and CDR2 are SGHTA and FQGTGA. Here the CDR3 reads CASSLRQGAYTEAFF. Here the CDR3 DNA reads TGTGCCAGCAGCTTACGGCAGGGGGCTTACACTGAAGCTTTCTTT.

The CDR3 reads CASSFSYTVGGAFF. CDR3 coding DNA: TGTGCCAGCAGCTTCTCGTACACAGTCGGCGGGGCTTTCTTT. The chain joins TRBV7-8 to TRBJ1-1; D is ambiguous. Looked up from germline, CDR1 is SGHVS and CDR2 is FQNEAQ. V dropped 3 bases and J dropped 11 bases, with 19 bases sitting between them. The CDR3 contains 14 residues.

The chain recombines TRBV27 with TRBJ1-6; D not certain. Trimming cost V 7 bases and J 7 bases, with 8 bases left between them. The CDR3 has 12 residues. CDR1 and CDR2 from the germline V gene are MNHEY and SMNVEV (reference sequence). Here the CDR3 DNA reads TGTGCCAGCAAGTACCTAAATTCACCCCTCCACTTT. Residues: CASKYLNSPLHF.

The rearrangement uses TRBV6-5 and TRBJ2-1, with D hard to call. CDR3 size: 12 residues. Germline CDR1 MNHEY, CDR2 SVGAGI. Trimming stripped 4 bases from V and 6 bases from J, with 7 bases between. The DNA of the CDR3 is TGTGCCAGCAGTTCCACGCGCAATGAGCAGTTCTTC. It specifies CASSSTRNEQFF.